The rows below give T cell receptor beta chains drawn from one sample of a study of vaccination effects on CD4 cells after COVID-19. The antigens of these receptors remain unknown. Clones were read by immunoSEQ multiplex PCR, and TCRdb kept only the in-frame ones, dropping some. This sample has under 65,000 clones, with roughly three quarters found just once. Source: CD4+ T cells from PBMCs cultured with HIV peptides, taken before COVID-19 vaccination. The receptors shown here come from a human donor who had a prior SARS-CoV-2 infection. Each CDR3 is given with its conserved first and last residue. Each record gives: V gene, J gene, D gene, clone size, CDR3 DNA, CDR3 protein. D genes are given only for firm matches. Size tells how often a clone was seen (once, few, many) or the class of an expanded clone, and some rows leave it out.

TRBV4-1	TRBJ2-5	-	-	TGCGCCAGCAGCCAAGGATGGAGGGAGACCCAGTACTTC	CASSQGWRETQYF
TRBV7-9	TRBJ1-2	TRBD1	few	TGTGCCAGCTTAGGGCAGGGGGATGGCTACACCTTC	CASLGQGDGYTF
TRBV6-2/TRBV6-3	TRBJ1-6	-	-	TGTGCCAGCAGTACCGATCGGGCAGGCGCTTACCCGGTCCTCCACTTT	CASSTDRAGAYPVLHF
TRBV9	TRBJ2-7	-	-	TGTGCCAGCAGCGTAGGAGGAGGGGCGGGCGGGGCCTCCTACGAGCAGTACTTC	CASSVGGGAGGASYEQYF
TRBV20-1	TRBJ2-1	TRBD2	once	TGCAGTGCTAGTAGCGGGGGCCCCTCCTACAATGAGCAGTTCTTC	CSASSGGPSYNEQFF
TRBV29-1	TRBJ2-7	-	-	TGCAGCGTTGCCGTGTCGGGACCTAGGGACGAGCAGTACTTC	CSVAVSGPRDEQYF
TRBV5-5	TRBJ1-2	TRBD1	-	TGTGCCAGCAGCTCGCGGGGACAGGGGGCCAACTATGGCTACACCTTC	CASSSRGQGANYGYTF
TRBV7-3	TRBJ2-3	TRBD2	-	TGTGCCAGCAGCAGAGGCGCTCTAGCGGGGGGCCTCCAGTATTTT	CASSRGALAGGLQYF
TRBV21-1	TRBJ2-7	-	-	TGTGCCAGCAGCAAACCTTACTTC	CASSKPYF
TRBV10-3	TRBJ2-3	-	once	TGTGCCATCAGTGACCCCCAGGGAGGAACAGATACGCAGTATTTT	CAISDPQGGTDTQYF
TRBV9	TRBJ2-5	TRBD2	few	TGTGCCAGCAGCGCTCTCTGGGGGGGATGGGAGACCCAGTACTTC	CASSALWGGWETQYF
TRBV7-2	TRBJ1-1	-	-	TGTGCCAGCAGCTTAGGTCCCGCAAACACTGAAGCTTTCTTT	CASSLGPANTEAFF
TRBV12-5	TRBJ2-2	TRBD1	-	TGTGCTAGTGGCTCGACAGGGGTGATAAGCACCGGGGAGCTGTTTTTT	CASGSTGVISTGELFF
TRBV7-6	TRBJ2-7	-	-	TGTGCCAGCAGCCAGTTTGACGAGCAGTACTTC	CASSQFDEQYF
TRBV5-6	TRBJ2-5	-	-	TGTGCCAGCAGCAAGACGGGGCTTCAAGAGACCCAGTACTTC	CASSKTGLQETQYF
TRBV7-2	TRBJ2-7	-	few	TGTGCCAGCACCGACCCGGCAGGGACCTACGAGCAGTACTTC	CASTDPAGTYEQYF